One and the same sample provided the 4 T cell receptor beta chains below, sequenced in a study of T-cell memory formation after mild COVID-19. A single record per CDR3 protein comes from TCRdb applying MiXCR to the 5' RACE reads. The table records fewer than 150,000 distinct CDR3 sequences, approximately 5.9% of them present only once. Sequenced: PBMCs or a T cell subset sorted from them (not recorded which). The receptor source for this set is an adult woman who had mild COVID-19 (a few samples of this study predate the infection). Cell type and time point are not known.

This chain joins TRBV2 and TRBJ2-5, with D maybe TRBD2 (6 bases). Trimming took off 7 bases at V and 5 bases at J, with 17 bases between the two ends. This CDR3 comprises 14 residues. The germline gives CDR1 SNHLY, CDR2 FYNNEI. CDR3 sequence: CASNEGGLAETQYF. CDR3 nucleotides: TGTGCCAGCAATGAGGGTGGGCTAGCGGAGACCCAGTACTTC.

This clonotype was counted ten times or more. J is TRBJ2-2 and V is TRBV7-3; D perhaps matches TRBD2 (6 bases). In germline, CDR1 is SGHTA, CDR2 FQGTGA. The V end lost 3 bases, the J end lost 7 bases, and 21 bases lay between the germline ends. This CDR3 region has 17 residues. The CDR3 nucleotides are TGTGCCAGCAGCTTGTTGGCTAGCGCTCCAGAGGGCGGGGAGCTGTTTTTT. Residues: CASSLLASAPEGGELFF.

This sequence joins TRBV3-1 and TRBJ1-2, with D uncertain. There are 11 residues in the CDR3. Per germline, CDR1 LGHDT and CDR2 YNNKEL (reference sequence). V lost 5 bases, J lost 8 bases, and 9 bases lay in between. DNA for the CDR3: TGTGCCAGCAGCGCGGAGAGGGGCTACACCTTC. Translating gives CASSAERGYTF.

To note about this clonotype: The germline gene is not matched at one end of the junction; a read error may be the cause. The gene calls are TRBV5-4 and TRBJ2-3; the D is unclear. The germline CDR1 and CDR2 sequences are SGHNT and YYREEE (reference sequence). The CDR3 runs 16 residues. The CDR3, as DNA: TGTGCCAGCAGCTTGGGTGGCATGACGAGCAAAGATACGCAGTATTTT. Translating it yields CASSLGGMTSKDTQYF.